One and the same sample provided the 9 T cell receptor beta chains below, sequenced in a study of blood T cell repertoires in COVID-19. The assay was immunoSEQ multiplex PCR, and TCRdb's table has in-frame clones only and misses some. Among 95,000 to 150,000 clones listed, roughly nine tenths were seen once. The material sequenced was peripheral blood. The receptors here all came from a man between 65 and 85 years old with active or convalescent COVID-19.

The chain uses TRBV7-6 and TRBJ1-2; 7 nucleotides line up with TRBD1. V dropped 5 bases and J dropped 0; count of bases not matched to a gene: 15. This CDR3 contains 18 residues. Germline V gives CDR1 SGHVS, CDR2 FNYEAQ. This CDR3 is CASSPTSQGIPPNYGYTF. The CDR3 nucleotides are TGTGCCAGCAGCCCAACCTCACAGGGGATACCACCTAACTATGGCTACACCTTC.

This chain joins TRBV29-1 and TRBJ1-1; TRBD1 might be the D (6 bases). CDR3 size: 14 residues. V was clipped by 4 bases and J by 4 bases, with 16 bases between them. Germline assignment: CDR1 SQVTM and CDR2 ANQGSEA. The CDR3 DNA follows: TGCAGCGTTGTAAAGGCAGGGGCGACCACTGAAGCTTTCTTT. Protein: CSVVKAGATTEAFF.

V is TRBV2 and J is TRBJ2-1; 9 nucleotides match TRBD1. The CDR3 runs 15 residues. The trim removed 6 bases at V and 4 bases at J, leaving 7 bases unmatched. Per germline, CDR1 SNHLY and CDR2 FYNNEI. CDR3 nucleotide sequence: TGTGCCAGCAGAGGGGGACAGGGCTTATACAATGAGCAGTTCTTC. Its protein product is CASRGGQGLYNEQFF.

The chain links TRBV21-1 to TRBJ1-1; the table's D call of TRBD1 was not tested on the DNA. TRBV21-1 is assigned pseudogene status. The CDR3 is 15 residues long. DNA of the CDR3: TGTGCCAGCAGCAAACACATACAGGGCGACACTGAAGCTTTCTTT. Its protein is CASSKHIQGDTEAFF.

The rearrangement uses TRBV19 and TRBJ1-2, with D possibly matching TRBD1 (6 bases). Germline V gene data show CDR1 as LNHDA and CDR2 as SQIVND (reference sequence). Trimming stripped 1 base from V and 4 bases from J, with 10 bases between. The CDR3 runs 14 residues. The CDR3 loop is CASSIGQGIYGYTF. CDR3 sequence (DNA): TGTGCCAGTAGTATAGGTCAGGGGATCTATGGCTACACCTTC.

This sequence joins TRBV19 and TRBJ1-6; a possible D gene is TRBD1 (6 bases). This CDR3 is built from 12 residues. Trimming cost V 8 bases and J 7 bases, with 9 bases left between them. Germline CDR1 reads LNHDA; CDR2 reads SQIVND (reference sequence). CDR3 amino acids: CASGQRNSPLHF. DNA of the CDR3: TGTGCCAGTGGACAGCGGAATTCACCCCTCCACTTT.

The chain recombines TRBV7-9 with TRBJ1-1; 7 bases are a match to TRBD1. This CDR3 spans 12 amino acids. From germline, CDR1 is SEHNR and CDR2 FQNEAQ (reference sequence). With V trimmed by 4 bases and J by 5 bases, 1 base remained unmatched. CDR3 loop: CASSYRGTEAFF. CDR3 bases: TGTGCCAGCAGCTACAGGGGAACTGAAGCTTTCTTT.

The V call is TRBV4-1, the J call TRBJ2-1; D call uncertain. Germline V gene sequence: CDR1 MGHRA, CDR2 YSYEKL. CDR3 size: 17 residues. V dropped 3 bases and J dropped 0 bases, with 15 bases sitting between them. Here the CDR3 reads CASSQSGSTSSYNEQFF. The CDR3 DNA sequence: TGCGCCAGCAGCCAGTCCGGGTCGACGAGCTCCTACAATGAGCAGTTCTTC.

This sequence joins TRBV7-8 and TRBJ2-7; weak D call: TRBD2 (6 bases). V dropped 7 bases and J dropped 6 bases, with 25 bases sitting between them. CDR3 size: 16 residues. CDR1 and CDR2 (germline): SGHVS, FQNEAQ. As DNA, the CDR3 is TGTGCCAGCACGGTTGGTGGGGCGGGACTGGAGGGCGAGCAGTACTTC. This sequence encodes CASTVGGAGLEGEQYF.